The clone carrying this T cell receptor (beta chain) was seen once. As yet, its antigen is unknown. Sequence at one end of the junction differs from germline and may be a read error. The CDR3 is 15 residues long. This sample is part of a study of T cells in Graves' hyperthyroidism and ophthalmopathy. Study-wide context: Pretreatment peripheral blood was obtained at initial diagnosis. General study points: Ophthalmopathy was told apart from stable hyperthyroidism by a 13 V-J model. It was a median about 6 months before onset that the model predicted ophthalmopathy.

From RNA transcripts, TCR beta CDR3 regions were amplified. The TCR CDR3 first-round RT-PCR relied on the HTBI primer set. Each CDR3 protein is one row after TCRdb ran MiXCR on the multiplex PCR reads. The repertoire includes fewer than 600,000 distinct CDR3 sequences, around 15% of them detected once, and around a sixth sits in the top ten. Recently diagnosed hyperthyroidism of less than 2 months' duration affected patients aged 18 to 65. Sequencing was performed on blood. The receptor was derived from a woman aged 18-29 years with Graves' hyperthyroidism. J is TRBJ1-3 and V is TRBV12-3 or TRBV12-4; TRBD1 matches at 7 bases. The CDR3 region has the DNA TGTGCCAGCAGCCGACAGGGCAGCTCTGGAAACACCACATATTTT. Translation: CASSRQGSSGNTTYF.